This T cell receptor (beta chain) was identified in a study of blood T cell repertoires in COVID-19. Sequenced by immunoSEQ multiplex PCR; TCRdb stores in-frame clones only, minus some. The sample consists of some 240,000 clones, 65% to 90% of them appearing once. This clone showed up many times. The V end lost 4 bases, the J end lost 0 bases, and 16 bases lay between the germline ends. The germline gives CDR1 SGHNT, CDR2 YYREEE (reference sequence). CDR3 length: 16 residues. Specimen: peripheral blood. This sequence originates from a woman aged 70 to 79 with COVID-19, enrolled during active disease. The genes are TRBV5-4 and TRBJ1-1; tentative D call: TRBD1 (6 bases). CDR3 in amino acids: CASSGNRVGMNTEAFF. In DNA form, the CDR3 reads TGTGCCAGCAGCGGGAACAGGGTGGGCATGAACACTGAAGCTTTCTTT.